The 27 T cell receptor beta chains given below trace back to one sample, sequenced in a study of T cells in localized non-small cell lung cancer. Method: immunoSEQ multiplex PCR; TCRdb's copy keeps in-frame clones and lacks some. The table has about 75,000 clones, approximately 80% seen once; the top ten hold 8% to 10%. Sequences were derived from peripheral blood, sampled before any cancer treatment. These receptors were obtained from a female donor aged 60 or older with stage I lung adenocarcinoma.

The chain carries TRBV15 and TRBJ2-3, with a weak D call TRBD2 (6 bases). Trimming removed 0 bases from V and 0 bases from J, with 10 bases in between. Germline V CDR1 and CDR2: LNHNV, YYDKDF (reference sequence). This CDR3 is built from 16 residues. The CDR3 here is CATSREKAGSTDTQYF. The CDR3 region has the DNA TGTGCCACCAGCAGAGAAAAGGCGGGGAGCACAGATACGCAGTATTTT.

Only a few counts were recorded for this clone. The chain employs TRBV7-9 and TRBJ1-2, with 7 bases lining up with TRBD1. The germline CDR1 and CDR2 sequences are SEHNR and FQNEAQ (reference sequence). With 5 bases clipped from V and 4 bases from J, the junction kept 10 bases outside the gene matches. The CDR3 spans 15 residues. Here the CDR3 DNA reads TGTGCCAGCAGCAACCCCGGGACAGAGCTCTATGGCTACACCTTC. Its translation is CASSNPGTELYGYTF.

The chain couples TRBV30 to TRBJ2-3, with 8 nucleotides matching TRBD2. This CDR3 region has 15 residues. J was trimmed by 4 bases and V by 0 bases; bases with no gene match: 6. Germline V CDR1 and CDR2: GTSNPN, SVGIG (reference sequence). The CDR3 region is CAWSVGGRYADTQYF. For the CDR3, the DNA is TGTGCCTGGAGTGTGGGCGGGAGGTACGCAGATACGCAGTATTTT.

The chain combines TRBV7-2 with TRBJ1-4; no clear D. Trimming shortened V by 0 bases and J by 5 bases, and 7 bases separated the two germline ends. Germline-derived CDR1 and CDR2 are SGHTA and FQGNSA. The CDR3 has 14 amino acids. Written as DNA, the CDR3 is TGTGCCAGCAGCTTAGCGGTGCGGAATGAAAAACTGTTTTTT. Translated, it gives CASSLAVRNEKLFF.

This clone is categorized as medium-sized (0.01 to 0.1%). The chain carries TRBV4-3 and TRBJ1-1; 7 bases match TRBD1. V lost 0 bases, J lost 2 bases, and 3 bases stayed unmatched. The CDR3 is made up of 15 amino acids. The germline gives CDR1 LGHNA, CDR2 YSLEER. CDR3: CASSQDSGGNTEAFF. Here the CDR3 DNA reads TGCGCCAGCAGCCAAGATTCAGGGGGAAACACTGAAGCTTTCTTT.

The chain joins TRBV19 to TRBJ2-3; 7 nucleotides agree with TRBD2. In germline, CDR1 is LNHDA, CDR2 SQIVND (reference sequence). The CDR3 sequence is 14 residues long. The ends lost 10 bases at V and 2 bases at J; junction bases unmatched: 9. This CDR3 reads CATLPSGYTDTQYF. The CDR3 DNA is TGTGCCACTCTCCCTAGCGGTTACACAGATACGCAGTATTTT.

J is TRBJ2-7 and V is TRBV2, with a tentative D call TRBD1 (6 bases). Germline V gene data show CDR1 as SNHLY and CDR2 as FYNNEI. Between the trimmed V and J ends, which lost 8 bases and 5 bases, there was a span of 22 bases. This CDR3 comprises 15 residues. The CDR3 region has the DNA TGTGCCAGCCGCGAACAGGGCATCCCAATCCACGAGCAGTACTTC. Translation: CASREQGIPIHEQYF. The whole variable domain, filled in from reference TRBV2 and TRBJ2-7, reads EPEVTQTPSHQVTQMGQEVILRCVPISNHLYFYWYRQILGQKVEFLVSFYNNEISEKSEIFDDQFSVERPDGSNFTLKIRSTKLEDSAMYFCASREQGIPIHEQYFGPGTRLTVT.

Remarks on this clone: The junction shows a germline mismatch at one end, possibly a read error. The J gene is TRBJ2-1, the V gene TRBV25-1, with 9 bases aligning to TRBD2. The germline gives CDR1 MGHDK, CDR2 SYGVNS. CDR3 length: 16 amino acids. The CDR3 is CASRGDTSGLANGQFF. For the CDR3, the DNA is TGTGCCAGCAGGGGGGATACTAGCGGGTTGGCTAATGGGCAGTTCTTC.

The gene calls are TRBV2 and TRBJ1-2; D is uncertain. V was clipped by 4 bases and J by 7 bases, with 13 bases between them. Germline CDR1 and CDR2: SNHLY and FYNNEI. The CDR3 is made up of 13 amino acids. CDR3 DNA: TGTGCCAGCAGTGGGAGTTCCCCTGGTGGCTACACCTTC. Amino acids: CASSGSSPGGYTF.

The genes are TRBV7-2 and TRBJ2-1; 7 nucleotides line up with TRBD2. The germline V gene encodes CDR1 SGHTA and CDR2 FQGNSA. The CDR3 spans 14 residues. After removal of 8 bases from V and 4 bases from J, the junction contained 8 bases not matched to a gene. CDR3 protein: CASAGPSGYNEQFF. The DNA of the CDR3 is TGTGCCAGCGCGGGCCCTAGCGGTTACAATGAGCAGTTCTTC.

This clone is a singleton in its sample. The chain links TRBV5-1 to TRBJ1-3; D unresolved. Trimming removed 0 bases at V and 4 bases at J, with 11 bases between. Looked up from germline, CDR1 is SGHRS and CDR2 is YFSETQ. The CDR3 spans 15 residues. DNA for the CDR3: TGCGCCAGCAGCTTGGGTTCGGCAGAAGGAAACACCATATATTTT. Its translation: CASSLGSAEGNTIYF. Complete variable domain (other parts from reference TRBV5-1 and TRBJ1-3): KAGVTQTPRYLIKTRGQQVTLSCSPISGHRSVSWYQQTPGQGLQFLFEYFSETQRNKGNFPGRFSGRQFSNSRSEMNVSTLELGDSALYLCASSLGSAEGNTIYFGEGSWLTVV.

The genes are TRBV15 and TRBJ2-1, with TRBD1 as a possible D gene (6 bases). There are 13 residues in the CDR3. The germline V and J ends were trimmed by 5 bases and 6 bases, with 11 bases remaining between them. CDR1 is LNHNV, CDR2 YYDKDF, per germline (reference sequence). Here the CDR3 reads CATSPLRGNEQFF. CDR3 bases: TGTGCCACCAGCCCCCTCAGGGGCAATGAGCAGTTCTTC.

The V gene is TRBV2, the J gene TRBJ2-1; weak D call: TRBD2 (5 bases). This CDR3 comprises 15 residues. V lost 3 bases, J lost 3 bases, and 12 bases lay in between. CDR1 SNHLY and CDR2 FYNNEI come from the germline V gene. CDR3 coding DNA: TGTGCCAGCAGTGAGGCGGGTTGGGGCTACAATGAGCAGTTCTTC. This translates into CASSEAGWGYNEQFF.

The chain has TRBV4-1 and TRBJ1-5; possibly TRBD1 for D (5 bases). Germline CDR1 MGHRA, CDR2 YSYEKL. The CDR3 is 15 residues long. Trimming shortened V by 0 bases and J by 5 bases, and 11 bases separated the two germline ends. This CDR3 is CASSQDDGGDQPQHF. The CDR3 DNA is TGCGCCAGCAGCCAAGATGACGGGGGGGATCAGCCCCAGCATTTT.

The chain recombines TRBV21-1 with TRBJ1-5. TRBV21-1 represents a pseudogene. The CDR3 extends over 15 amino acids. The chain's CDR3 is CASSLTGRGNQPQHF. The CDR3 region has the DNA TGTGCCAGCAGCCTTACAGGGAGGGGCAATCAGCCCCAGCATTTT.

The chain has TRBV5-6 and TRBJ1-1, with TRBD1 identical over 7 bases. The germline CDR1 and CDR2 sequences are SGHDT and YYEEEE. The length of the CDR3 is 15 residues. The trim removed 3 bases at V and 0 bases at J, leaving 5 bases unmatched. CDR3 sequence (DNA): TGTGCCAGCAGCTCGGGACAGCTCCTGAACACTGAAGCTTTCTTT. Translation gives CASSSGQLLNTEAFF.

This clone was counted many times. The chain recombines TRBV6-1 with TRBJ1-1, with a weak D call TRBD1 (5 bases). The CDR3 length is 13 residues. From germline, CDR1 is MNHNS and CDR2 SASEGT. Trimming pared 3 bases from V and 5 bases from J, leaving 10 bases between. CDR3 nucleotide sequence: TGTGCCAGCAGTGAGAGGGGAAGAACTGAAGCTTTCTTT. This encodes CASSERGRTEAFF.

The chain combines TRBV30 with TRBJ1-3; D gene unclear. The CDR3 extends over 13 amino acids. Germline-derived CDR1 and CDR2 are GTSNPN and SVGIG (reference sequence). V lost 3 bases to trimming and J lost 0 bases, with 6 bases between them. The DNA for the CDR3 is TGTGCCTGGAGGGTCTTCTCTGGAAACACCATATATTTT. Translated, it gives CAWRVFSGNTIYF.

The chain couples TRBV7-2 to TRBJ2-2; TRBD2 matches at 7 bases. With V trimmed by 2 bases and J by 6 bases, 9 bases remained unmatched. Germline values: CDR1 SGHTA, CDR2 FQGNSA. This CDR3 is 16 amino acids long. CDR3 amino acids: CASSLSIRAGAGELFF. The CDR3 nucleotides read TGTGCCAGCAGCTTATCAATCAGGGCGGGGGCCGGGGAGCTGTTTTTT.

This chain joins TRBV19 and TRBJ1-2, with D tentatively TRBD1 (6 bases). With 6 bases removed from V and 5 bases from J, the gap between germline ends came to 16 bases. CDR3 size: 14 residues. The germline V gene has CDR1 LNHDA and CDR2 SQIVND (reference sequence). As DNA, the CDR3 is TGTGCCAGTAGCCCACACAGGGAAGGATATGGCTACACCTTC. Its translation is CASSPHREGYGYTF.

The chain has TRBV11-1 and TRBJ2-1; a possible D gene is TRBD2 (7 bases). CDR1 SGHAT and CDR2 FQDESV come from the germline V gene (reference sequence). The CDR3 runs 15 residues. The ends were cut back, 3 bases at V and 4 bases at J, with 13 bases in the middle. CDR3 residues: CASSFTGGSYNEQFF. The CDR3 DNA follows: TGTGCCAGCAGCTTTACGGGGGGCTCTTACAATGAGCAGTTCTTC. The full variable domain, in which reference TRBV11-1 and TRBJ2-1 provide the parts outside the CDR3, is EAEVAQSPRYKITEKSQAVAFWCDPISGHATLYWYRQILGQGPELLVQFQDESVVDDSQLPKDRFSAERLKGVDSTLKIQPAELGDSAMYLCASSFTGGSYNEQFFGPGTRLTVL.

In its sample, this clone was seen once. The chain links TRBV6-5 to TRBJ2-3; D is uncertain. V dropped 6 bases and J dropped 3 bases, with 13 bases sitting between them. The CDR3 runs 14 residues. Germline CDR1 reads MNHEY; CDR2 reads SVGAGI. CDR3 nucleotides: TGTGCCAGCAGAAAATCCCCTCCTACAGATACGCAGTATTTT. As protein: CASRKSPPTDTQYF.

In DNA, the CDR3 is TGTGCCAGCAGTTTAGGAGCCAACACTGAAGCTTTCTTT. This codes for CASSLGANTEAFF. The chain recombines TRBV28 with TRBJ1-1; D gene ambiguous. The germline gives CDR1 MDHEN, CDR2 SYDVKM. Trimming took 2 bases from V and 2 from J, leaving 6 bases between them. The CDR3 has 13 residues.

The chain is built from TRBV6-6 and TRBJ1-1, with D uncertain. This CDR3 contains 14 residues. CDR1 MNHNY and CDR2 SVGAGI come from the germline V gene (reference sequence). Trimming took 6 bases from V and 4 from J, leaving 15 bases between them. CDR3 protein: CASSPYVSPTEAFF. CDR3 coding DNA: TGTGCCAGCAGCCCCTATGTCTCCCCCACTGAAGCTTTCTTT.

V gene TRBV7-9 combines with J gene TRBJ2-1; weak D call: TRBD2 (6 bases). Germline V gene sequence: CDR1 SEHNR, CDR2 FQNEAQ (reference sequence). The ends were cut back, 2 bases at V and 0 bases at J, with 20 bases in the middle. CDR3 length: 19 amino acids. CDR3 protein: CASSLWGSGEPDSYNEQFF. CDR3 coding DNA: TGTGCCAGCAGCTTATGGGGTAGCGGCGAACCCGACTCCTACAATGAGCAGTTCTTC.

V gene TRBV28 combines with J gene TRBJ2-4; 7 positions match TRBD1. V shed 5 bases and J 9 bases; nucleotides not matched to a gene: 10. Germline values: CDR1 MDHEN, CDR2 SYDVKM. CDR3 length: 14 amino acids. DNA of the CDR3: TGTGCCAGCAGTGCCCGGACAGGTTGGCGCATTCAGTACTTC. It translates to CASSARTGWRIQYF.

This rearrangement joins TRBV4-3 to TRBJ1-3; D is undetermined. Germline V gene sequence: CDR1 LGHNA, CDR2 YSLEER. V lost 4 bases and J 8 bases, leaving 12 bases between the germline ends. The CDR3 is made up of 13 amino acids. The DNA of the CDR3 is TGCGCCAGCAGCCCCGCGGGCGAATACACCATATATTTT. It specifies CASSPAGEYTIYF.